A single sample is the source of the 2 T cell receptor beta chains below, sequenced in a study of cytotoxic CD8 clonotypes in ibrutinib-treated CLL. Produced via immunoSEQ multiplex PCR; TCRdb's table is partial and in-frame only. The data hold 55,000 to 80,000 clones, with around 52% observed a single time. The sample here was PBMCs, taken after 12 months of ibrutinib treatment. Every receptor here comes from a human donor with chronic lymphocytic leukemia.

The chain uses TRBV5-6 and TRBJ2-7; no clear D gene. The CDR3 spans 14 residues. CDR1 is SGHDT and CDR2 is YYEEEE in the germline V gene. V lost 1 base and J 3 bases, leaving 11 bases between the germline ends. The CDR3 sequence: CASSLFGRYYEQYV. For the CDR3, the DNA is TGTGCCAGCAGCTTGTTTGGACGGTACTACGAGCAGTACGTC.

The J gene is TRBJ1-4, the V gene TRBV5-4; D is perhaps TRBD1 (6 bases). V was pared by 0 bases and J by 8 bases, with 17 bases between. Germline values: CDR1 SGHNT, CDR2 YYREEE (reference sequence). CDR3 size: 16 residues. The CDR3 coding sequence is TGTGCCAGCAGCTTGGTACCCTCTTCGGGGACAGAAAAACTGTTTTTT. Translating gives CASSLVPSSGTEKLFF.